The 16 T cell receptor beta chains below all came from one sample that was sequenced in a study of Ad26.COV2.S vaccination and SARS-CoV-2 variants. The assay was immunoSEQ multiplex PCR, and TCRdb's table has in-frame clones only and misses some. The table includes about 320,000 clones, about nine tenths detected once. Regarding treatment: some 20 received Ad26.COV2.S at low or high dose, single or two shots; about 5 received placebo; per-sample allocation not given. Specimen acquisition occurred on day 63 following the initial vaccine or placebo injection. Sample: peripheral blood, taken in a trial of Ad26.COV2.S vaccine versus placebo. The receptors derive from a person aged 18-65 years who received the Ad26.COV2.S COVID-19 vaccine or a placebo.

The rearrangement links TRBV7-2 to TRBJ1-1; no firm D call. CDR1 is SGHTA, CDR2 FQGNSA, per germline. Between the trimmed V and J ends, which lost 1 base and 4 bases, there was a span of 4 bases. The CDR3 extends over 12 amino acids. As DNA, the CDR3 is TGTGCCAGCAGCTTAGGGGCCACTGAAGCTTTCTTT. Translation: CASSLGATEAFF. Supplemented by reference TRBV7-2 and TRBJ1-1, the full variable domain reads GAGVSQSPSNKVTEKGKDVELRCDPISGHTALYWYRQSLGQGLEFLIYFQGNSAPDKSGLPSDRFSAERTGGSVSTLTIQRTQQEDSAVYLCASSLGATEAFFGQGTRLTVV.

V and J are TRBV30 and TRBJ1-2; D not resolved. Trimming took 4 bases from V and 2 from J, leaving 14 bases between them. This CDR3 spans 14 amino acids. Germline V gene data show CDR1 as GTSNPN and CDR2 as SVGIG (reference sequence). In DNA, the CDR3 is TGTGCCTGGAAACCCCAGGTGACGAACTATGGCTACACCTTC. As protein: CAWKPQVTNYGYTF.

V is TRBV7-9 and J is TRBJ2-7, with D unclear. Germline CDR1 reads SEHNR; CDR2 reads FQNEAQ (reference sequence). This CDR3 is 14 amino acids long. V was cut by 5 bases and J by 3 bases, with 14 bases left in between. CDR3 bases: TGTGCCAGCAGCCAAACCGGACGCCACTACGAGCAGTACTTC. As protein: CASSQTGRHYEQYF.

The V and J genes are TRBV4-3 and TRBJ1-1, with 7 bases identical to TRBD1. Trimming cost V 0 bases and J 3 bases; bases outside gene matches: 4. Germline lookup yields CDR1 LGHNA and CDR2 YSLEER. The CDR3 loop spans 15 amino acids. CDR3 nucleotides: TGCGCCAGCAGCCAAGAGGACAGGCCCTACACTGAAGCTTTCTTT. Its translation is CASSQEDRPYTEAFF.

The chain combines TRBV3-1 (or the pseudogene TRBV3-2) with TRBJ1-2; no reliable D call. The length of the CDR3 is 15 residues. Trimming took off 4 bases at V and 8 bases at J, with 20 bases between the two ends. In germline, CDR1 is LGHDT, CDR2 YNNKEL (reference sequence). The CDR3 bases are TGTGCCAGCAGCCTACGGACGGCCTCAATGAGCGGCTACACCTTC. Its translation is CASSLRTASMSGYTF.

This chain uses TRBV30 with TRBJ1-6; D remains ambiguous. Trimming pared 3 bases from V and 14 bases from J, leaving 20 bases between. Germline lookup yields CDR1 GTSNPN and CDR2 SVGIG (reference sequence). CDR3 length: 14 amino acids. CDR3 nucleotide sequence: TGTGCCTGGAGGCGTCTTTCGGCAATGAGTTCCCTCCACTTT. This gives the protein CAWRRLSAMSSLHF.

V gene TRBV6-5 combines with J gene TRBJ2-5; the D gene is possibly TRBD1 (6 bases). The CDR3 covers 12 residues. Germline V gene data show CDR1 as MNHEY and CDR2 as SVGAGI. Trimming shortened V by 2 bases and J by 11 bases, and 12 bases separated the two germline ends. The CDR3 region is CASSYTGYHQYF. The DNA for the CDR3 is TGTGCCAGCAGTTACACAGGGTATCATCAGTACTTC.

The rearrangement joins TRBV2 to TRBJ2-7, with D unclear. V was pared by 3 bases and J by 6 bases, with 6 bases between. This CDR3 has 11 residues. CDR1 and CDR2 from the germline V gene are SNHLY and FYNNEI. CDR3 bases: TGTGCCAGCAGTGAGGGGTCCGAGCAGTACGTC. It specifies CASSEGSEQYV.

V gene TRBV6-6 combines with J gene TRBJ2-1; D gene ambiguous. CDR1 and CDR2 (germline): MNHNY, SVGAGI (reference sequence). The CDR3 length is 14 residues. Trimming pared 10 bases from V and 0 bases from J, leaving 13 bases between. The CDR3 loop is CATDGPHSYNEQFF. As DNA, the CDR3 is TGTGCCACGGACGGGCCTCACTCCTACAATGAGCAGTTCTTC.

The CDR3 DNA is TGTGCCAGCAGCACCCACTCGCGGGGCACTGAAGCTTTCTTT. Its translation is CASSTHSRGTEAFF. The rearrangement uses TRBV7-9 and TRBJ1-1; no clear D gene. The CDR3 covers 14 residues. Germline lookup yields CDR1 SEHNR and CDR2 FQNEAQ (reference sequence). Trimming cost V 5 bases and J 4 bases, with 14 bases left between them.

Here the CDR3 DNA reads TGCGCCAGCAGTCAGGCGGGACAGCCGCAGGGGCCCCTCCACTTT. The encoded protein is CASSQAGQPQGPLHF. The chain recombines TRBV23-1 with TRBJ1-6; 7 bases are a match to TRBD1. TRBV23-1 is sorted into the ORF group, with uncertain function. The J segment lost 13 bases and the V segment lost 3 bases, leaving 12 bases of the junction unmatched. CDR3 length: 15 residues.

The CDR3, as DNA: TGTGCCAGCAGTTTCTCTGAGGCGGGGGGACAATACACCGGGGAGCTGTTTTTT. Translation: CASSFSEAGGQYTGELFF. This chain links TRBV6-2 or TRBV6-3 with TRBJ2-2, with 8 bases identical to TRBD2. The CDR3 is 18 residues long. The V gene's germline CDR1 is MNHEY and CDR2 SVGEGT. V lost 4 bases to trimming and J lost 3 bases; unmatched junction nucleotides: 13.

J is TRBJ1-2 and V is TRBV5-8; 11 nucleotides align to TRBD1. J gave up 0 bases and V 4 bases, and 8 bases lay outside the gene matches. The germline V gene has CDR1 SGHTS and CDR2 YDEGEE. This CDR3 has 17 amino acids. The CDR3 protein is CASSRRDRGTANYGYTF. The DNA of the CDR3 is TGTGCCAGCAGCCGCCGGGACAGGGGGACGGCTAACTATGGCTACACCTTC.

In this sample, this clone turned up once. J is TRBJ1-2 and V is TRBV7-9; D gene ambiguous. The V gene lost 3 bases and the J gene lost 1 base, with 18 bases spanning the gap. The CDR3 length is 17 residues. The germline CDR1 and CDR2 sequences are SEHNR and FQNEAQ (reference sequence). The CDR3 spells CASSLSRTRLLNYGYTF. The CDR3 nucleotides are TGTGCCAGCAGCTTGTCGAGGACTAGACTACTTAACTATGGCTACACCTTC. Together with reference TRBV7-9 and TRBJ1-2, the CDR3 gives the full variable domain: DTGVSQNPRHKITKRGQNVTFRCDPISEHNRLYWYRQTLGQGPEFLTYFQNEAQLEKSRLLSDRFSAERPKGSFSTLEIQRTEQGDSAMYLCASSLSRTRLLNYGYTFGSGTRLTVV.

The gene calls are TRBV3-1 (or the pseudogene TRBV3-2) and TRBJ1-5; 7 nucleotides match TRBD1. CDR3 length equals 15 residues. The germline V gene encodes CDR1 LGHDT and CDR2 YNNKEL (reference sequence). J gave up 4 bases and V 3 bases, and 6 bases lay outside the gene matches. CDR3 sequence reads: CASSHGTAVNQPQHF. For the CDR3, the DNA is TGTGCCAGCAGCCACGGGACAGCGGTAAATCAGCCCCAGCATTTT.

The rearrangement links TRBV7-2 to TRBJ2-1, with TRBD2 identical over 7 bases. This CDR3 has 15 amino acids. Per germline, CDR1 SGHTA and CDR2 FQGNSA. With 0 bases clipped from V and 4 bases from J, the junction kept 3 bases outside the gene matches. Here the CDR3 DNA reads TGTGCCAGCAGCTTAGCGTCTAGCGGTTACAATGAGCAGTTCTTC. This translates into CASSLASSGYNEQFF.